Below, 29 T cell receptor beta chains from the same sample are listed, as sequenced in a study of PD-1 blockade in classical Hodgkin lymphoma. TCRdb's copy holds only in-frame clones and misses some; the assay was immunoSEQ multiplex PCR. Of roughly 56,000 clones in the sample, around nine tenths were seen once. Relapse was seen in all patients after autologous stem cell transplantation, and brentuximab vedotin exposure was variable. Sequencing was performed on peripheral blood mononuclear cells (PBMCs), taken before the second cycle of nivolumab. These receptors were obtained from a human donor with classical Hodgkin lymphoma.

The rearrangement links TRBV5-1 to TRBJ1-1, with D possibly TRBD1 on 6 matching bases. The CDR3 consists of 14 residues. Germline V gene sequence: CDR1 SGHRS, CDR2 YFSETQ. V was trimmed by 4 bases and J by 1 base, leaving 11 bases between them. Written as DNA, the CDR3 is TGCGCCAGCAGCCTACTGACAGGGAACACTGAAGCTTTCTTT. Translation gives CASSLLTGNTEAFF.

The chain carries TRBV15 and TRBJ1-2; D is uncertain. The length of the CDR3 is 16 residues. The germline V and J ends were trimmed by 2 bases and 4 bases, with 17 bases remaining between them. Germline CDR1 reads LNHNV; CDR2 reads YYDKDF (reference sequence). This CDR3 is CATSRNDENLAYGYTF. CDR3 bases: TGTGCCACCAGCAGAAACGACGAAAACCTAGCCTATGGCTACACCTTC.

The CDR3 nucleotides are TGTGCCAGCAGCCGGACGAACACTGAAGCTTTCTTT. The encoded protein is CASSRTNTEAFF. The gene calls are TRBV7-9 and TRBJ1-1; D is ambiguous. Trimming cost V 5 bases and J 1 base, with 5 bases left between them. Germline V gives CDR1 SEHNR, CDR2 FQNEAQ (reference sequence). The CDR3 length is 12 residues.

The rearrangement links TRBV6-5 to TRBJ1-2; 7 nucleotides line up with TRBD1. This CDR3 has 14 amino acids. After removal of 5 bases from V and 6 bases from J, the junction contained 9 bases not matched to a gene. Germline V gene data show CDR1 as MNHEY and CDR2 as SVGAGI. CDR3 residues: CASSQRTGSHGYTF. CDR3 DNA sequence: TGTGCCAGCAGTCAGCGGACAGGAAGTCATGGCTACACCTTC.

The chain recombines TRBV19 with TRBJ2-7, with TRBD1 as a possible D gene (5 bases). Trimming took 6 bases from V and 0 from J, leaving 9 bases between them. Germline V gives CDR1 LNHDA, CDR2 SQIVND (reference sequence). The CDR3 loop spans 13 amino acids. The CDR3, as DNA: TGTGCCAGTAGCCGGACAAACTCCTACGAGCAGTACTTC. This encodes CASSRTNSYEQYF.

The chain couples TRBV5-1 to TRBJ1-4; TRBD1 matches at 10 bases. Trimming cost V 4 bases and J 7 bases; bases outside gene matches: 10. Germline CDR1 is SGHRS and CDR2 is YFSETQ. CDR3 size: 16 residues. CDR3 sequence reads: CASSLGQGGIGEKLFF. The CDR3 DNA follows: TGCGCCAGCAGCCTAGGACAGGGGGGAATCGGTGAAAAACTGTTTTTT.

The rearrangement joins TRBV7-9 to TRBJ2-7, with 10 positions matching TRBD2. Trimming at V came to 5 bases and at J to 0 bases, leaving 4 bases not matched to a gene. The CDR3 consists of 15 residues. Germline V CDR1 and CDR2: SEHNR, FQNEAQ (reference sequence). The CDR3 nucleotides read TGTGCCAGCAGCCGCAGCGGGGGGGTCTCCTACGAGCAGTACTTC. Its translation is CASSRSGGVSYEQYF.

There are a few counts of this clone. The CDR3 protein is CASGLTNSPLHF. The CDR3 coding sequence is TGTGCCAGCGGCCTGACTAATTCACCCCTCCACTTT. This rearrangement joins TRBV9 to TRBJ1-6; D is uncertain. Trimming took 7 bases from V and 6 from J, leaving 8 bases between them. Germline V gene data show CDR1 as SGDLS and CDR2 as YYNGEE. The CDR3 runs to 12 residues.

The CDR3 region is CASSPGQANTGELFF. The CDR3 nucleotides are TGCGCCAGCAGCCCAGGACAGGCGAACACCGGGGAGCTGTTTTTT. The V gene is TRBV4-1, the J gene TRBJ2-2; 7 bases agree with TRBD1. CDR1 and CDR2 (germline): MGHRA, YSYEKL. This CDR3 is built from 15 residues. V was pared by 4 bases and J by 0 bases, with 2 bases of the junction left unmatched.

This chain uses TRBV5-1 with TRBJ2-1; TRBD2 might be the D (5 bases). The CDR3 consists of 11 residues. V was cut by 4 bases and J by 9 bases, with 8 bases left in between. Germline assignment: CDR1 SGHRS and CDR2 YFSETQ. CDR3 coding DNA: TGCGCCAGCAGCGAGGGCAGTGAGCAGTTCTTC. Its protein is CASSEGSEQFF.

The genes are TRBV6-5 and TRBJ1-5; D gene unclear. Trimming shortened V by 6 bases and J by 5 bases, and 11 bases separated the two germline ends. Germline lookup yields CDR1 MNHEY and CDR2 SVGAGI. The CDR3 length is 13 residues. The CDR3 sequence is CASRYDRYQPQHF. The CDR3 DNA is TGTGCCAGCAGATACGACCGCTATCAGCCCCAGCATTTT.

The V and J genes are TRBV5-6 and TRBJ1-6; no reliable D call. This CDR3 has 14 residues. Trimming took 0 bases from V and 8 from J, leaving 9 bases between them. The germline V gene has CDR1 SGHDT and CDR2 YYEEEE. This chain's CDR3 is CASSLGQFYSPLHF. CDR3 DNA sequence: TGTGCCAGCAGCTTGGGGCAGTTTTATTCACCCCTCCACTTT. Full variable domain (rest looked up from reference TRBV5-6 and TRBJ1-6): DAGVTQSPTHLIKTRGQQVTLRCSPKSGHDTVSWYQQALGQGPQFIFQYYEEEERQRGNFPDRFSGHQFPNYSSELNVNALLLGDSALYLCASSLGQFYSPLHFGNGTRLTVT.

This clone was counted a single time. The chain combines TRBV19 with TRBJ1-3; D gene unclear. The V gene lost 2 bases and the J gene lost 4 bases, with 12 bases spanning the gap. There are 15 residues in the CDR3. Germline-derived CDR1 and CDR2 are LNHDA and SQIVND (reference sequence). CDR3 DNA sequence: TGTGCCAGTAGTATATCGAGTGGGCCGGGAAACACCATATATTTT. Encoded protein: CASSISSGPGNTIYF.

The V and J genes are TRBV2 and TRBJ2-6, with a weak D call TRBD1 (5 bases). Germline V gene lookup returns CDR1 SNHLY and CDR2 FYNNEI. CDR3 length: 15 amino acids. V lost 6 bases and J lost 1, with 10 bases in between. The CDR3 bases are TGTGCCAGCAGGGCGACAGTGTCTGGGGCCAACGTCCTGACTTTC. Protein: CASRATVSGANVLTF.

The chain carries TRBV25-1 and TRBJ2-1; D possibly uses TRBD1 or TRBD2 (6 bases each). The CDR3 loop spans 16 amino acids. The germline V gene has CDR1 MGHDK and CDR2 SYGVNS. With 6 bases removed from V and 7 bases from J, the gap between germline ends came to 22 bases. CDR3 protein: CASSPPLGAGSNEQFF. The CDR3 DNA reads TGTGCCAGCAGCCCACCGTTGGGGGCGGGATCAAATGAGCAGTTCTTC.

The gene calls are TRBV19 and TRBJ2-3; D tentatively fits TRBD1 or TRBD2 (7 bases each). V lost 5 bases, J lost 8 bases, and 23 bases lay in between. Looked up from germline, CDR1 is LNHDA and CDR2 is SQIVND (reference sequence). The CDR3 contains 16 residues. The CDR3 DNA reads TGTGCCAGTAGTTTAACCAGGGGGGGCCGGGTGGTTACGCAGTATTTT. It codes for CASSLTRGGRVVTQYF.

V is TRBV6-6 and J is TRBJ1-5; D remains ambiguous. The V gene's germline CDR1 is MNHNY and CDR2 SVGAGI (reference sequence). The CDR3 has 12 residues. Trimming pared 6 bases from V and 4 bases from J, leaving 7 bases between. In nucleotides, the CDR3 is TGTGCCAGCAGGGGGAATAATCAGCCCCAGCATTTT. It yields the protein CASRGNNQPQHF.

This clone was observed a handful of times. This chain links TRBV7-9 with TRBJ1-2; D remains unclear. The length of the CDR3 is 12 residues. Germline V gene sequence: CDR1 SEHNR, CDR2 FQNEAQ (reference sequence). The germline V and J ends were trimmed by 3 bases and 7 bases, with 9 bases remaining between them. CDR3 bases: TGTGCCAGCAGCTTCCGACTGGTTGGCTACACCTTC. Its translation is CASSFRLVGYTF.

This clone was seen only a few times. The chain is built from TRBV6-1 and TRBJ2-7; possible D gene TRBD1, 6 bases. V was pared by 8 bases and J by 6 bases, with 23 bases between. Germline V gives CDR1 MNHNS, CDR2 SASEGT. The CDR3 has 15 amino acids. Here the CDR3 DNA reads TGTGCCAGCCGTTGGGGTAACAGGGCGATGGGCGAGCAGTACTTC. It specifies CASRWGNRAMGEQYF.

The chain couples TRBV6-6 to TRBJ1-1, with a tentative D call TRBD1 (6 bases). Trimming shortened V by 4 bases and J by 7 bases, and 16 bases separated the two germline ends. The CDR3 is 14 residues long. The germline gives CDR1 MNHNY, CDR2 SVGAGI (reference sequence). CDR3 in DNA: TGTGCCAGCAGTTGGGTTGGGGGCGCCAGTGAAGCTTTCTTT. This codes for CASSWVGGASEAFF.

The V call is TRBV7-9, the J call TRBJ2-7; the D gene could be TRBD1 or TRBD2 (5 bases each). The germline V and J ends were trimmed by 3 bases and 1 base, with 13 bases remaining between them. The CDR3 contains 15 residues. CDR1 and CDR2 (germline): SEHNR, FQNEAQ (reference sequence). The CDR3 is CASSFERGRSYEQYF. The CDR3 DNA reads TGTGCCAGCAGCTTTGAGAGGGGACGGTCCTACGAGCAGTACTTC.

The genes are TRBV7-9 and TRBJ2-7; D perhaps matches TRBD2 (5 bases). In germline, CDR1 is SEHNR, CDR2 FQNEAQ (reference sequence). This CDR3 has 11 amino acids. The ends were cut back, 5 bases at V and 5 bases at J, with 7 bases in the middle. CDR3 protein: CASSIGNEQYF. CDR3 sequence (DNA): TGTGCCAGCAGCATCGGGAACGAGCAGTACTTC. Filled out from reference TRBV7-9 and TRBJ2-7, the complete variable domain reads DTGVSQNPRHKITKRGQNVTFRCDPISEHNRLYWYRQTLGQGPEFLTYFQNEAQLEKSRLLSDRFSAERPKGSFSTLEIQRTEQGDSAMYLCASSIGNEQYFGPGTRLTVT.

The chain carries TRBV28 and TRBJ2-7; the match to TRBD1 covers 12 bases. With V trimmed by 4 bases and J by 1 base, 8 bases remained unmatched. The CDR3 extends over 17 amino acids. Germline-derived CDR1 and CDR2 are MDHEN and SYDVKM. The CDR3 reads CASSYPGQGAKSYEQYF. DNA for the CDR3: TGTGCCAGCAGTTACCCGGGACAGGGGGCGAAGTCCTACGAGCAGTACTTC. Using reference TRBV28 and TRBJ2-7 for the parts outside the CDR3, the full variable domain is DVKVTQSSRYLVKRTGEKVFLECVQDMDHENMFWYRQDPGLGLRLIYFSYDVKMKEKGDIPEGYSVSREKKERFSLILESASTNQTSMYLCASSYPGQGAKSYEQYFGPGTRLTVT.

The J gene is TRBJ1-1, the V gene TRBV5-1, with TRBD1 as a possible D gene (5 bases). Trimming took off 0 bases at V and 6 bases at J, with 12 bases between the two ends. Germline V gene sequence: CDR1 SGHRS, CDR2 YFSETQ. This CDR3 contains 14 residues. The CDR3 region has the DNA TGCGCCAGCAGCTTGGGACAGCCAACCGCTGAAGCTTTCTTT. Its protein product is CASSLGQPTAEAFF.

The chain couples TRBV6-1 to TRBJ2-1, with 7 nucleotides matching TRBD1. The ends lost 2 bases at V and 4 bases at J; junction bases unmatched: 8. This CDR3 region has 16 residues. CDR1 is MNHNS and CDR2 is SASEGT in the germline V gene. The CDR3 bases are TGTGCCAGCAGTGAATATATGACAGGGCCGTACAATGAGCAGTTCTTC. It encodes CASSEYMTGPYNEQFF.

This clone was seen a single time. This chain links TRBV6-1 with TRBJ1-3, with 7 bases that match TRBD1. The trim removed 1 base at V and 3 bases at J, leaving 12 bases unmatched. CDR3 size: 18 residues. Germline CDR1 is MNHNS and CDR2 is SASEGT. The CDR3 sequence: CASSEDRGRLGGGNTIYF. The CDR3 coding sequence is TGTGCCAGCAGTGAAGACAGGGGTCGCTTGGGAGGTGGAAACACCATATATTTT.

The chain joins TRBV5-1 to TRBJ1-4; no firm D call. CDR1 SGHRS and CDR2 YFSETQ come from the germline V gene. The CDR3 is 17 amino acids. Trimming cost V 4 bases and J 0 bases, with 16 bases left between them. The CDR3 region has the DNA TGCGCCAGCAGCCCAATTGGGAGGGATACAACTAATGAAAAACTGTTTTTT. This translates into CASSPIGRDTTNEKLFF.

This clone was seen only once. This chain's CDR3 is CASSLGRGPGNTIYF. Here the CDR3 DNA reads TGTGCCAGCAGCTTAGGCAGGGGGCCAGGAAACACCATATATTTT. The chain joins TRBV13 to TRBJ1-3; 8 bases match TRBD1. This CDR3 spans 15 amino acids. V lost 0 bases, J lost 4 bases, and 2 bases stayed unmatched. Per germline, CDR1 PRHDT and CDR2 FYEKMQ (reference sequence).

This clone has only one observation. V and J are TRBV14 and TRBJ2-5; D call uncertain. This CDR3 comprises 16 residues. Germline CDR1 and CDR2: SGHDN and FVKESK. V was cut by 1 base and J by 5 bases, with 17 bases left in between. The CDR3 region has the DNA TGTGCCAGCAGCCAAGCGGGCCATCGTCGGCGGGAGACCCAGTACTTC. Protein: CASSQAGHRRRETQYF.